This T cell receptor (beta chain) was sequenced for a study of T cell responses to AZD1222 COVID-19 vaccine. Findings and limits, study-wide: Repertoires in all cases were sampled only once the peak T cell response had passed.

Using immunoSEQ multiplex PCR, the repertoire was profiled, and TCRdb retains in-frame clones only, with some absent. The sample gives roughly 110,000 clones, about nine tenths of which show up once; about 5% is in the top ten. A note on this clone: Its target is not known.

CDR3 length: 12 residues. The V end was cut by 3 bases, the J end by 8 bases, with 7 bases between. The material was peripheral blood, obtained on day 0 of AZD1222 vaccination. The genes are TRBV12-3 or TRBV12-4 and TRBJ1-4; D uncertain. This TCR was recovered from an adult in good health. The CDR3 protein is CASSLVKEKLFF. In DNA form, the CDR3 reads TGTGCCAGCAGTTTGGTGAAAGAAAAACTGTTTTTT.